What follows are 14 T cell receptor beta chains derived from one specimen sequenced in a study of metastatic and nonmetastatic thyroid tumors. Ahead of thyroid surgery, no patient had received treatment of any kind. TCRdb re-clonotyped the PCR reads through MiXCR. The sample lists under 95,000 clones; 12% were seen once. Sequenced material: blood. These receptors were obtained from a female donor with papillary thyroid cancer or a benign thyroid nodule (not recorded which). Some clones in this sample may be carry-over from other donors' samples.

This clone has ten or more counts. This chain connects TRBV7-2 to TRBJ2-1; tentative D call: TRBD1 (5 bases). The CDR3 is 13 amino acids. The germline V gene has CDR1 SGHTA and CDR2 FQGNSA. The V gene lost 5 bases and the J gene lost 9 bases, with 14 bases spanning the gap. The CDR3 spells CASSGDSSREQFF. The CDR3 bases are TGTGCCAGCAGCGGAGACAGTTCACGTGAGCAGTTCTTC. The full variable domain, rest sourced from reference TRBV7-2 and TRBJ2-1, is GAGVSQSPSNKVTEKGKDVELRCDPISGHTALYWYRQSLGQGLEFLIYFQGNSAPDKSGLPSDRFSAERTGGSVSTLTIQRTQQEDSAVYLCASSGDSSREQFFGPGTRLTVL.

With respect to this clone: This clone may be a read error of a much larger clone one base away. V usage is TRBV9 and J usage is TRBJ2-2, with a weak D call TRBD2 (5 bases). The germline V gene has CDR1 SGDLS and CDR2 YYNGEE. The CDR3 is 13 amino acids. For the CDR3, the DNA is TGTTCCAGCAGCGTAGCTGAGGGCGGGGAGCTGTTTTTT. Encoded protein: CSSSVAEGGELFF.

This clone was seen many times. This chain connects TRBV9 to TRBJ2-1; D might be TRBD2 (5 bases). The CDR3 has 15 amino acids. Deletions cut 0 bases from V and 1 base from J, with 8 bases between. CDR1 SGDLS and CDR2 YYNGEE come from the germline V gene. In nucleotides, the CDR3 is TGTGCCAGCAGCGTAGAGAGAGGGTCCTACAATGAGCAGTTCTTC. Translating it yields CASSVERGSYNEQFF.

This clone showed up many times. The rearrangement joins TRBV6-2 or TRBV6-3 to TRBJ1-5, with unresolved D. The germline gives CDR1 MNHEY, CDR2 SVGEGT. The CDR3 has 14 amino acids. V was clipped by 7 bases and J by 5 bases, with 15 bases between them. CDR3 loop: CASNLVGNYQPQHF. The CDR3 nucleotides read TGTGCCAGCAACCTGGTAGGAAATTATCAGCCCCAGCATTTT.

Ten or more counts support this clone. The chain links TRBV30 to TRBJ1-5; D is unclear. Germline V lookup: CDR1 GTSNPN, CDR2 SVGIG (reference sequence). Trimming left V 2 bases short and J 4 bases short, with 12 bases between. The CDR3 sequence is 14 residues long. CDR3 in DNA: TGTGCCTGGAGTCCCGTTACAAGGAATCAGCCCCAGCATTTT. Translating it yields CAWSPVTRNQPQHF.

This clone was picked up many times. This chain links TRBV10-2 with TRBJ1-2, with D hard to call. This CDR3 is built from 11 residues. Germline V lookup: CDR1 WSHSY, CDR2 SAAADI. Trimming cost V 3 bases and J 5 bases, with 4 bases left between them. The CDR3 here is CASSDQYGYTF. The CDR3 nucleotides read TGCGCCAGCAGTGACCAGTATGGCTACACCTTC.

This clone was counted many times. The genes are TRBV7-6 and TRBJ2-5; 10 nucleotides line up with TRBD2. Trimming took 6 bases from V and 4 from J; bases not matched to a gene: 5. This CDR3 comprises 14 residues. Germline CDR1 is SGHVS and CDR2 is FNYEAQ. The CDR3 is CASSLSGRGETQYF. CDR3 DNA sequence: TGTGCCAGCAGTTTGAGCGGGAGGGGAGAGACCCAGTACTTC.

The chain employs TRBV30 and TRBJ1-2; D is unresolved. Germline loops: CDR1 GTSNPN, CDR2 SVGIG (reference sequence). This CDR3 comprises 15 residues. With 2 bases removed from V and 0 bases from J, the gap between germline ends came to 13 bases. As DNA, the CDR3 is TGTGCCTGGAGTCCGGTGGTGACGCCTAACTATGGCTACACCTTC. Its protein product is CAWSPVVTPNYGYTF.

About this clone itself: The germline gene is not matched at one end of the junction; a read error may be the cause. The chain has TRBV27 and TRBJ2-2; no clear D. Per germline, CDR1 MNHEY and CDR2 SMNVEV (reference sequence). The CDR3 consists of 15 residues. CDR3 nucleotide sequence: TGTGCCAGCAGTTTGGCAGTCCTGATTACCGGTGAGCTGTTTTTT. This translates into CASSLAVLITGELFF.

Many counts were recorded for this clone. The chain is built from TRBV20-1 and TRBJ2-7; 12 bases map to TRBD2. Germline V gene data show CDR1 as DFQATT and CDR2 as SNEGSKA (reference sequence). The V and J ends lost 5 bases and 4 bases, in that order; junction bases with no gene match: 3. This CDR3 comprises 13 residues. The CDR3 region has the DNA TGCAGTGCTGGACTAGCGGGAAGGTACGAGCAGTACTTC. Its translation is CSAGLAGRYEQYF.

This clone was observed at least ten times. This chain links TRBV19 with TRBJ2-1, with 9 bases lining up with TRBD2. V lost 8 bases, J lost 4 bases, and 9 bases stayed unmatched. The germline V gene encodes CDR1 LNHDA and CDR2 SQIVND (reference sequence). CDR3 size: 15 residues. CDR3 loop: CASAPAGGSYNEQFF. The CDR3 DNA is TGTGCCAGTGCCCCAGCGGGAGGATCTTACAATGAGCAGTTCTTC.

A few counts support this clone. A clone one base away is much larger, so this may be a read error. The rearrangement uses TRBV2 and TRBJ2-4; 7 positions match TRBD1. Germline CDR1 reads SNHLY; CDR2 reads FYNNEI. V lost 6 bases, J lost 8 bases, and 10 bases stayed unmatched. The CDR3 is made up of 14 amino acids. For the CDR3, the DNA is TGTGCCAGCAGGGTTGACAGGGTGAGGTACATTCAGTACTTC. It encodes CASRVDRVRYIQYF.

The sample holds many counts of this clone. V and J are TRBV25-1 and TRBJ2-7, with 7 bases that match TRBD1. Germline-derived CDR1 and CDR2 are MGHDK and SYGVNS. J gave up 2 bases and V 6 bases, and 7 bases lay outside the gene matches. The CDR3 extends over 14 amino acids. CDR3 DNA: TGTGCCAGCAGACCCCGGGACAGTACCTACGAGCAGTACTTC. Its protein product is CASRPRDSTYEQYF.

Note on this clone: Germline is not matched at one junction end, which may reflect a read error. CDR3 coding DNA: TGCAGTGCTGCTCCCCAAGAGGTCTCTGAGGCCAACGTCCTGACTTTC. Translated, it gives CSAAPQEVSEANVLTF. The chain is built from TRBV20-1 and TRBJ2-6; D gene uncertain. Germline CDR1 is DFQATT and CDR2 is SNEGSKA (reference sequence). This CDR3 has 16 residues.